The sequence of this T cell receptor (beta chain) was determined in a study of T cells in Graves' hyperthyroidism and ophthalmopathy. As for the study in general: Peripheral blood specimens were obtained at initial diagnosis, prior to any treatment. Study outcomes and limitations: Median prediction lead before ophthalmopathy onset was roughly 6 months with the model.

This clonotype was found many times. Its antigen remains unidentified. Out of around 10 ml of fresh peripheral blood came the PBMCs. Amplified regions were TCR beta CDR3 sequences from RNA transcripts. A first-round RT-PCR of the TCR CDR3 used the HTBI primer set. TCRdb fed the multiplex PCR reads into MiXCR, producing one record per CDR3 protein. The repertoire consists of 600,000 to 700,000 distinct CDR3 sequences, with approximately 14% occurring once and the leading ten covering about 4.5%. The CDR3 covers 15 residues. The V gene lost 1 base and the J gene lost 5 bases, with 17 bases spanning the gap. The germline gives CDR1 DFQATT, CDR2 SNEGSKA (reference sequence).

The specimen sequenced was blood. The TCR originated in a woman aged 40 to 50 with Graves' ophthalmopathy. The chain couples TRBV20-1 to TRBJ2-5; D ambiguous. CDR3 loop: CSARVAGNWPETQYF. In DNA form, the CDR3 reads TGCAGTGCTAGAGTGGCCGGAAATTGGCCGGAGACCCAGTACTTC.